The clone carrying this T cell receptor beta chain was found a few times. Antigen specificity is unknown. The entry originates in a study of post-analysis software for immune sequencing data. Study-wide background: Included among the disease courses, which were recorded for the cohort, were relapsing-remitting, secondary progressive and progressive-relapsing multiple sclerosis.

After removal of 0 bases from V and 7 bases from J, the junction contained 7 bases not matched to a gene. From germline, CDR1 is SGHAT and CDR2 FQDESV (reference sequence). The CDR3 sequence is 15 residues long. Study results and caveats: For normalized Chao1 diversity, multiple sclerosis patients scored significantly lower than controls did. Higher frequency in patients than in controls was seen for about five TRBV segments, with TRBV5-6, TRBV5-1 and TRBV20-1 among them.

TCR beta cDNA libraries included unique molecular identifiers. The T cell input of roughly 0.9 to 11 million gave 400,000 to 500,000 cDNA molecules. TCRdb re-called the PCR reads through MiXCR, storing one row per CDR3 protein. The sample carries over 250,000 distinct CDR3 sequences, 35% to 45% recorded once. The sample taken for sequencing was blood. The clonotype was recovered from a girl aged 10 to 17 with multiple sclerosis. This chain connects TRBV11-1 to TRBJ1-1; TRBD1 matches 8 bases. CDR3 region: CASSLAFGQGLEAFF. CDR3 sequence (DNA): TGTGCCAGCAGCTTAGCGTTTGGACAGGGCCTTGAAGCTTTCTTT. Full variable domain (outside the CDR3, taken from reference TRBV11-1 and TRBJ1-1): EAEVAQSPRYKITEKSQAVAFWCDPISGHATLYWYRQILGQGPELLVQFQDESVVDDSQLPKDRFSAERLKGVDSTLKIQPAELGDSAMYLCASSLAFGQGLEAFFGQGTRLTVV.